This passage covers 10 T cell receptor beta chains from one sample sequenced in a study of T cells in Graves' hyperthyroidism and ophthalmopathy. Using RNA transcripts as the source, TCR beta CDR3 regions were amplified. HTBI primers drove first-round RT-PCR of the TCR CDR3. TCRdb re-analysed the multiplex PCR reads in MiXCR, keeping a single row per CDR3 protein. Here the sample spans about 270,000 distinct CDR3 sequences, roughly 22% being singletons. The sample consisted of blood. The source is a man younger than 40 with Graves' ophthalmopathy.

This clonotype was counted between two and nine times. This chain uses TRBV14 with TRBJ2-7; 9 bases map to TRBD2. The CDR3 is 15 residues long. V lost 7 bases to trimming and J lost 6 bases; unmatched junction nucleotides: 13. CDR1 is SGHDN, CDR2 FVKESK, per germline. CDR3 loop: CASKPDSSGKGEQYF. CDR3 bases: TGTGCCAGCAAACCCGATTCTAGCGGGAAGGGCGAGCAGTACTTC.

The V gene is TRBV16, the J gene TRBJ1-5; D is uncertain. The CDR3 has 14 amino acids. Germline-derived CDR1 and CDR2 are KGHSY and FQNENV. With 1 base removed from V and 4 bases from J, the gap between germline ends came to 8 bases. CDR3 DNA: TGTGCCAGCAGCCAATACGTTGTAAATCAGCCCCAGCATTTT. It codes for CASSQYVVNQPQHF.

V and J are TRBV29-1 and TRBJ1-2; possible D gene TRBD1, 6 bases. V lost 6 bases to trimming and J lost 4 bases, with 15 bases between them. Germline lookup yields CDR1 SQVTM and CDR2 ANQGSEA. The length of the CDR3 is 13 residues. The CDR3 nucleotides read TGCAGCGTGTCGGCCGGGACAATCTATGGCTACACCTTC. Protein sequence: CSVSAGTIYGYTF. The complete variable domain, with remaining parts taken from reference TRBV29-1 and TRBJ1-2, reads SAVISQKPSRDICQRGTSLTIQCQVDSQVTMMFWYRQQPGQSLTLIATANQGSEATYESGFVIDKFPISRPNLTFSTLTVSNMSPEDSSIYLCSVSAGTIYGYTFGSGTRLTVV.

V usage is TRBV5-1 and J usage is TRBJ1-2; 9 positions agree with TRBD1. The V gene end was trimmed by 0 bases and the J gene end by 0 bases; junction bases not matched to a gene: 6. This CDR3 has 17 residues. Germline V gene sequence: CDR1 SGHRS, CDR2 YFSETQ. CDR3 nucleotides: TGCGCCAGCAGCTTGGCCGGGACAGGGAGCCCTAACTATGGCTACACCTTC. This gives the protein CASSLAGTGSPNYGYTF.

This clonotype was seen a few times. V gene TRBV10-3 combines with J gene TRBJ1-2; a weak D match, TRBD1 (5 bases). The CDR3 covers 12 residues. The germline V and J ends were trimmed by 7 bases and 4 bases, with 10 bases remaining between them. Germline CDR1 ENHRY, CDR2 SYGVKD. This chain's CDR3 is CAITDSSYGYTF. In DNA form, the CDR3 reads TGTGCCATCACCGACAGCTCCTATGGCTACACCTTC.

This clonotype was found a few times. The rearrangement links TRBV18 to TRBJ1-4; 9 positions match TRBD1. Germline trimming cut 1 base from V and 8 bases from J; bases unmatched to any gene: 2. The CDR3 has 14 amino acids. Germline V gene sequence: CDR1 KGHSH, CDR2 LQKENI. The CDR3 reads CASSPRTGGEKLFF. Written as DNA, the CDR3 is TGTGCCAGCTCACCACGAACAGGGGGCGAAAAACTGTTTTTT. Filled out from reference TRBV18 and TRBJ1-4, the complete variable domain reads NAGVMQNPRHLVRRRGQEARLRCSPMKGHSHVYWYRQLPEEGLKFMVYLQKENIIDESGMPKERFSAEFPKEGPSILRIQQVVRGDSAAYFCASSPRTGGEKLFFGSGTQLSVL.

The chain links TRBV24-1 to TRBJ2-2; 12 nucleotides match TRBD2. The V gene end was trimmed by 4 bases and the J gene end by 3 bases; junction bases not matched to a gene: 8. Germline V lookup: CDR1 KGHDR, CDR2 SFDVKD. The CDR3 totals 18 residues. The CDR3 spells CATSEGGLAGRDTGELFF. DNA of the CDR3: TGTGCCACCAGTGAGGGGGGACTAGCGGGTAGAGACACCGGGGAGCTGTTTTTT.

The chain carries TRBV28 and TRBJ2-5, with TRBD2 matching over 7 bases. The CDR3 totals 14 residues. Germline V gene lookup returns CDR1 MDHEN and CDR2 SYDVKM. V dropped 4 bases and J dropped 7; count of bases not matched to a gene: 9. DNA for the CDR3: TGTGCCAGCAGTTACGGGGGAGGGCCAGGGACCCAGTACTTC. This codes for CASSYGGGPGTQYF. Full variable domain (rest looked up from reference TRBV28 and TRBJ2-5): DVKVTQSSRYLVKRTGEKVFLECVQDMDHENMFWYRQDPGLGLRLIYFSYDVKMKEKGDIPEGYSVSREKKERFSLILESASTNQTSMYLCASSYGGGPGTQYFGPGTRLLVL.

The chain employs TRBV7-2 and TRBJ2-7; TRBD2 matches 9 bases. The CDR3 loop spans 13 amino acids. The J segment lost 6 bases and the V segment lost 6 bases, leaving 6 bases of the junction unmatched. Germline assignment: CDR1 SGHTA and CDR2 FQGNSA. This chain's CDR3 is CASRGLAQGEQYF. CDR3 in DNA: TGTGCCAGCAGGGGACTAGCACAGGGCGAGCAGTACTTC.

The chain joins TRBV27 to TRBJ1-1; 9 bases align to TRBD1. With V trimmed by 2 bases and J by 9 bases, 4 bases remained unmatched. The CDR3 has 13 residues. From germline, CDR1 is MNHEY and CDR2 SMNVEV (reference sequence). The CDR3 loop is CASSLETGGQAFF. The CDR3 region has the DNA TGTGCCAGCAGTTTAGAGACAGGGGGGCAAGCTTTCTTT.